Sequencing of this TCR beta chain was carried out in a study of human T cells and chemical hapten exposure (dated by TCRdb to the early 2020s). Broadly, across the study: For sensitization, 2% DPC in acetone was applied to a 2 cm by 2 cm area of upper inner arm skin. Libraries were pooled for sequencing, and variation in per-sample TCR yields was attributed mainly to small differences in library volumes within the pool. For TCR sequencing, blood came from 25 to 30 alopecia patients at anywhere from one to four time points (pre-sensitization, 2, 6 and 24 weeks). Patch testing was done on the upper back using Finn chambers containing 0.01% DPC, and results were scored after 6 days according to International Contact Dermatitis Research Group standards. The study tracked peripheral blood TCR repertoire changes in vivo during primary and secondary sensitization to the hapten diphenylcyclopropenone (DPC) in alopecia patients. Throughout the study period of 20 to 25 weeks, patients also received therapeutic DPC doses to the scalp every week. Patient blood was sampled pre-sensitization (week 0) and at 2, 6 and about 24 weeks after DPC sensitization. The mostly female patient cohort included alopecia areata with under or over 50% scalp involvement, alopecia totalis and alopecia universalis.

The library relied on RACE. Sequencing used a NextSeq 500. During library preparation, unique molecular identifiers were attached to individual cDNA molecules so that TCRs could be counted quantitatively and reproducibly. For every blood RNA sample, sequencing covered both the TCR alpha and TCR beta chains. On the authors' methods: A median of about 87,000 TCRs per sample was observed, with a range of roughly 20,000 to 700,000. The Decombinator software suite was used to annotate the V, J and CDR3 of the TCR reads. For PS versus PT1 abundance plots, all samples were subsampled to the same number of TCRs (28,000). Expanded TCRs were defined as absent before sensitization and observed at least eight times at the 2-week time point. TCRdb handled the public reads itself, with Q25 trimming in fastp and clone calling in MiXCR, and kept productive beta chains. Rows merge per CDR3 protein into single entries with the most common DNA and genes. The authors' filters were not applied to this entry. The sample table lists 27,000 or so distinct CDR3 sequences, about 5.6% of them with a count of one. Together, the top ten hold 5% to 7% of the sample.

Summary of the overall study and its limitations: Compared with pre-sensitization or healthy control sets, expanded TCRs formed significantly more large CDR3 similarity clusters, which is consistent with antigen-driven responses. DPC sensitization did not change how many TCRs were above 1 in 1000 frequency, and no evidence was found of alterations in global repertoire structure. A positive correlation was found between the number of PT1 expanded TCRs and patch test score, with significance reached at thresholds 8, 16 and 32 but not 4. Repeated subsampling changed both the strength of the expansion versus patch-test correlation and the threshold at which the correlation became significant. All patients had alopecia, a presumed autoimmune disease, so their immune response might differ from that of healthy individuals.

This clonotype was found many times. The clone's antigen remains unknown. Per-base quality was not reported, and no clone a single base away is much larger than it. This sample's time point label indicates: patch test 3, about 24 weeks after DPC sensitization. The treatment or condition label for this specimen denotes: therapeutic diphenylcyclopropenone sensitization with weekly scalp DPC. At every patch-test visit, the blood draw took place before the patch test was put on. Patients were considered eligible if aged 18 to 70, diagnosed with alopecia and deemed suitable for DPC therapy, and patients were excluded if pregnant. Total RNA was extracted from unfractionated whole blood collected in Tempus Blood RNA tubes. Looking up the germline V gene yields CDR1 SQVTM and CDR2 ANQGSEA. Including cysteine and phenylalanine, the CDR3 has 14 amino acids. Only CDR3 DNA is held: 42 bases, read in frame from base 1. Trimmed from V: 6 bases; trimmed from J: 7 bases; junction bases lacking a gene match: 12.

The receptor's source is a man aged 25-45 years with alopecia areata. Some clones in this sample may be carry-over from other donors' samples. This sample comprised whole blood, obtained in connection with sensitization to the hapten diphenylcyclopropenone (DPC). Here the chain combines TRBV29-1 and TRBJ1-5; TRBD1 lines up with 7 middle nucleotides. The DNA sequence is given as TGCAGCGTCGTCGAGACAGGGTTAGACCAGCCCCAGCATTTT. Translated, this is CSVVETGLDQPQHF.